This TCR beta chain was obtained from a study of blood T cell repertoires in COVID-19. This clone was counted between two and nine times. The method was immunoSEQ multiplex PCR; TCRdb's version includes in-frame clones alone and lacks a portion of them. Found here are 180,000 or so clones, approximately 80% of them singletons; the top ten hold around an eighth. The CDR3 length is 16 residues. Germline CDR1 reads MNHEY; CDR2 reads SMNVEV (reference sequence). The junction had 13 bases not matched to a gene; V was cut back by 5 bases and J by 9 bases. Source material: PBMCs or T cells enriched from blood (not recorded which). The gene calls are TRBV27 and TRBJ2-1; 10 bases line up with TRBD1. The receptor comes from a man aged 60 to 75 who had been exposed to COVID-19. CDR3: CASSITGTGVITEQFF. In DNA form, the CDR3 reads TGTGCCAGCAGTATCACCGGGACAGGGGTTATCACTGAGCAGTTCTTC.